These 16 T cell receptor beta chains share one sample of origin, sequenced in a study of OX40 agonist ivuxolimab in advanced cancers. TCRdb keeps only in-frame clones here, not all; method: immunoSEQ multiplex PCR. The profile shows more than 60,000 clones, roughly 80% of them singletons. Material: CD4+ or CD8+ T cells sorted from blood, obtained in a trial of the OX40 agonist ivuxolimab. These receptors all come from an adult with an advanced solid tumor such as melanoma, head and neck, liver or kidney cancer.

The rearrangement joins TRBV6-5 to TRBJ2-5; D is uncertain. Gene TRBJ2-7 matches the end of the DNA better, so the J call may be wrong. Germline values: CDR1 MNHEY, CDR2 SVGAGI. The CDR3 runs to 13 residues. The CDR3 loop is CASSYWLAHEQYF. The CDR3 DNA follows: TGTGCCAGCAGTTACTGGCTGGCCCACGAGCAGTACTTC.

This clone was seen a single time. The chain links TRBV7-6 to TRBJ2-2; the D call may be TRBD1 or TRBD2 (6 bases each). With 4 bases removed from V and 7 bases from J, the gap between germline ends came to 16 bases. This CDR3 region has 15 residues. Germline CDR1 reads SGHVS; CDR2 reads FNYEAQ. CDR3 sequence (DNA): TGTGCCAGCAGCTCCCGGGCGGGGACAATCGGGGAGCTGTTTTTT. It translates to CASSSRAGTIGELFF.

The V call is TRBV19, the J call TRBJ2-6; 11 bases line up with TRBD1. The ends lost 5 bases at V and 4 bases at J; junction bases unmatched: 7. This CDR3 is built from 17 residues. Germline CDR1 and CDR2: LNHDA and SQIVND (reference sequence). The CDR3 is CASSLGQGAQGANVLTF. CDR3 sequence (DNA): TGTGCCAGTAGTCTCGGACAGGGGGCGCAGGGGGCCAACGTCCTGACTTTC. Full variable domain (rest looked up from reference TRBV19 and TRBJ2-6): DGGITQSPKYLFRKEGQNVTLSCEQNLNHDAMYWYRQDPGQGLRLIYYSQIVNDFQKGDIAEGYSVSREKKESFPLTVTSAQKNPTAFYLCASSLGQGAQGANVLTFGAGSRLTVL.

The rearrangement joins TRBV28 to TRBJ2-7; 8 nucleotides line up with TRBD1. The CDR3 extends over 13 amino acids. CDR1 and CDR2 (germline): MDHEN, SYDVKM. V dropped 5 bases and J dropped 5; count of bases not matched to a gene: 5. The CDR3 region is CASSPGGRDEQYF. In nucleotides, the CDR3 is TGTGCCAGCAGTCCAGGGGGCAGAGACGAGCAGTACTTC.

The CDR3 is CASSVLQGALEDTQYF. The CDR3 DNA reads as TGTGCCAGCAGCGTTCTTCAGGGGGCGCTTGAAGATACGCAGTATTTT. V and J are TRBV9 and TRBJ2-3, with 8 bases matching TRBD1. Trimming took 2 bases from V and 5 from J; bases not matched to a gene: 10. There are 16 residues in the CDR3. Germline CDR1 SGDLS, CDR2 YYNGEE.

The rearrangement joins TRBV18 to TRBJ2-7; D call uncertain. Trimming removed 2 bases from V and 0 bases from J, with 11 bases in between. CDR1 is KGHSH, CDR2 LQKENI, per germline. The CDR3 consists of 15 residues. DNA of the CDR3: TGTGCCAGCTCACCAAGGGCGGTGGACTCCTACGAGCAGTACTTC. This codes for CASSPRAVDSYEQYF.

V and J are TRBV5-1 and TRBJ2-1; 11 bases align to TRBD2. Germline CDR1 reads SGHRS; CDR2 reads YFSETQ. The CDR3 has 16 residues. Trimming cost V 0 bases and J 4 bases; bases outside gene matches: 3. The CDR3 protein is CASSLDLAGGYNEQFF. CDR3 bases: TGCGCCAGCAGCTTGGATCTAGCGGGGGGTTACAATGAGCAGTTCTTC.

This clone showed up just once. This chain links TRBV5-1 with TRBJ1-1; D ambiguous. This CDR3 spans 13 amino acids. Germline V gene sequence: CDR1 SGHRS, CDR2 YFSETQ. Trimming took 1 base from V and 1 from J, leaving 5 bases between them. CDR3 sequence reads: CASSLSQNTEAFF. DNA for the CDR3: TGCGCCAGCAGCTTGAGTCAGAACACTGAAGCTTTCTTT.

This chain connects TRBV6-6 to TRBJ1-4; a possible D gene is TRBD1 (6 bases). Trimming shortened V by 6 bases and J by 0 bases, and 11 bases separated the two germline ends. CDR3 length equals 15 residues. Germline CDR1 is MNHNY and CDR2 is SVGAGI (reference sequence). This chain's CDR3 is CASSSRGATNEKLFF. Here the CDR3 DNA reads TGTGCCAGCAGCAGCAGGGGAGCAACTAATGAAAAACTGTTTTTT.

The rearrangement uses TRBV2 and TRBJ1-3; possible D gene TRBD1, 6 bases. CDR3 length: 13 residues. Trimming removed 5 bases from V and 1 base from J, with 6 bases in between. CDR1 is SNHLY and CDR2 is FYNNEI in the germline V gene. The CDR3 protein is CASSTGSGNTIYF. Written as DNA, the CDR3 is TGTGCCAGCAGTACAGGGTCTGGAAACACCATATATTTT.

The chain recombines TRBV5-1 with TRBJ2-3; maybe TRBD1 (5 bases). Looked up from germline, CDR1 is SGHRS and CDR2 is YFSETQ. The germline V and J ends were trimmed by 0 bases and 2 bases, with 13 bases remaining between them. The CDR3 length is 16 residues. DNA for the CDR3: TGCGCCAGCAGCTTGGAGGGCAGGGCACCCACAGATACGCAGTATTTT. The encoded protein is CASSLEGRAPTDTQYF.

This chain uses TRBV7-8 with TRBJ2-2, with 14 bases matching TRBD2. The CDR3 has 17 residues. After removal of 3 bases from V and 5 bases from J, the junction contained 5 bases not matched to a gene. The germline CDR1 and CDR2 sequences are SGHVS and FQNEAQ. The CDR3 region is CASSFGLAGGRTGELFF. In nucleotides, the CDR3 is TGTGCCAGCAGCTTCGGACTAGCGGGGGGCCGAACCGGGGAGCTGTTTTTT. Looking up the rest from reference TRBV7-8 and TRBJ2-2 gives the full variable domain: GAGVSQSPRYKVAKRGQDVALRCDPISGHVSLFWYQQALGQGPEFLTYFQNEAQLDKSGLPSDRFFAERPEGSVSTLKIQRTQQEDSAVYLCASSFGLAGGRTGELFFGEGSRLTVL.

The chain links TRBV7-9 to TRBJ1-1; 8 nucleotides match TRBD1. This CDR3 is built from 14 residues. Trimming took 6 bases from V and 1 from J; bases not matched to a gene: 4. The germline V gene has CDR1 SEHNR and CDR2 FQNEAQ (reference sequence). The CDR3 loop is CASRKGQGNTEAFF. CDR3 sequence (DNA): TGTGCCAGCAGAAAAGGACAGGGGAACACTGAAGCTTTCTTT. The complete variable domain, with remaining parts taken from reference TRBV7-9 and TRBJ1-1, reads DTGVSQNPRHKITKRGQNVTFRCDPISEHNRLYWYRQTLGQGPEFLTYFQNEAQLEKSRLLSDRFSAERPKGSFSTLEIQRTEQGDSAMYLCASRKGQGNTEAFFGQGTRLTVV.

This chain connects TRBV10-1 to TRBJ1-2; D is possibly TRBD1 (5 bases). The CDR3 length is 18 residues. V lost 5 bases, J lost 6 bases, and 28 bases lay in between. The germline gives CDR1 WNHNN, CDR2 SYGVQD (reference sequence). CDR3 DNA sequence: TGCGCCAGCAGTAAGACCTTCCTCAGTGGGACTACTTGGAATGGCTACACCTTC. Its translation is CASSKTFLSGTTWNGYTF.

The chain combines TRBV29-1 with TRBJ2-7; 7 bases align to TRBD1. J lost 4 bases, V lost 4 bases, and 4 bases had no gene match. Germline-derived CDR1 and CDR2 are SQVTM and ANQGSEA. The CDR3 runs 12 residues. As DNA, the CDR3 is TGCAGCGTTGGCAGGGGGTTGTACGAGCAGTACTTC. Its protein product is CSVGRGLYEQYF.

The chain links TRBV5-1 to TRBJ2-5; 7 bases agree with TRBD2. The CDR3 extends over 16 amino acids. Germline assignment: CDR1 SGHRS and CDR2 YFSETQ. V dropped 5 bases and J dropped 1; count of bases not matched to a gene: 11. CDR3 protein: CASRPDPGLGQETQYF. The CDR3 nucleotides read TGCGCCAGCAGGCCGGACCCCGGACTAGGCCAAGAGACCCAGTACTTC.